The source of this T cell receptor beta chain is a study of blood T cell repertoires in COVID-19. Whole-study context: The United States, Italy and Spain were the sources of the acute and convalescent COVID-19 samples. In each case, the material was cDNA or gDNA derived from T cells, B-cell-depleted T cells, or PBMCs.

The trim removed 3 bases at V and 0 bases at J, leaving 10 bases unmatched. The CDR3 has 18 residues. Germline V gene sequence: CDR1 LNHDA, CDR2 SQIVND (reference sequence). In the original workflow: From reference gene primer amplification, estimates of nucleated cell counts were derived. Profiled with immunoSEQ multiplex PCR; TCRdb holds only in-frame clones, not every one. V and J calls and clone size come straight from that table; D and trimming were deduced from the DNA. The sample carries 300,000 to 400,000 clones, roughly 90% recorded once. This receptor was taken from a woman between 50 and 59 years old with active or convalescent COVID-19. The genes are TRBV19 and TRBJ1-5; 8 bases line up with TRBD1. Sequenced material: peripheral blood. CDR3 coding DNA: TGTGCCAGTAGTATCGGACAGGGACCGCCTTATAGCAATCAGCCCCAGCATTTT. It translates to CASSIGQGPPYSNQPQHF.